Presented here are 28 T cell receptor beta chains from one specimen sequenced in a study of breast tumors, draining lymph nodes, adjacent tissues. Each CDR3 protein is one row after TCRdb ran MiXCR on the multiplex PCR reads. This table holds 190,000 or so distinct CDR3 sequences, 30% to 40% found once. The lymph nodes were axillary draining lymph nodes from breast cancer patients. Sequenced input: axillary lymph node tissue. The source is a female donor with breast cancer. Some clones in this sample may be carry-over from other donors' samples.

This clonotype was detected ten times or more. This CDR3 is CASSYSGGDEKLFF. CDR3 sequence (DNA): TGTGCCAGCAGTTACTCAGGGGGCGATGAAAAACTGTTTTTT. The chain links TRBV6-5 to TRBJ1-4; 7 bases are shared with TRBD1. From germline, CDR1 is MNHEY and CDR2 SVGAGI. Losses at the gene ends were 0 bases for V and 6 bases for J; bases not matched to a gene: 1. The CDR3 covers 14 residues.

This clonotype has at least ten counts. The CDR3 reads CASSAQTGRSPLHF. CDR3 sequence (DNA): TGTGCCAGCAGCGCACAGACAGGAAGGTCACCCCTCCACTTT. The J gene is TRBJ1-6, the V gene TRBV5-8, with D possibly TRBD1 on 6 matching bases. Trimming left V 4 bases short and J 10 bases short, with 15 bases between. Germline-derived CDR1 and CDR2 are SGHTS and YDEGEE. This CDR3 is 14 amino acids long.

This clonotype occurred many times. The rearrangement uses TRBV6-6 and TRBJ2-2, with D perhaps TRBD1 (6 bases). CDR1 is MNHNY, CDR2 SVGAGI, per germline (reference sequence). This CDR3 spans 15 amino acids. V dropped 6 bases and J dropped 4 bases, with 15 bases sitting between them. The CDR3 DNA sequence: TGTGCCAGCAGCGGTGGACAGCGAAGCACCGGGGAGCTGTTTTTT. As protein: CASSGGQRSTGELFF.

The sample holds many counts of this clonotype. The V and J genes are TRBV3-1 and TRBJ1-6, with 7 bases that match TRBD1. After removal of 0 bases from V and 10 bases from J, the junction contained 3 bases not matched to a gene. Germline lookup yields CDR1 LGHDT and CDR2 YNNKEL (reference sequence). This CDR3 contains 14 residues. Written as DNA, the CDR3 is TGTGCCAGCAGCCAAGACAGGGGGGACTCACCCCTCCACTTT. Its protein is CASSQDRGDSPLHF.

A word on this clonotype: A much bigger clone sits one base away, suggesting this may be a read error. V and J are TRBV11-2 and TRBJ2-7, with TRBD1 as a possible D gene (6 bases). Trimming removed 0 bases from V and 2 bases from J, with 11 bases in between. The CDR3 contains 15 residues. Germline CDR1 is SGHAT and CDR2 is FQNNGV. The CDR3 bases are TGTGCCAGCAGCTTAGAGGCAGGGGCGGCCTACGAGCAGTACTTC. Its protein product is CASSLEAGAAYEQYF. Complete variable domain (other parts from reference TRBV11-2 and TRBJ2-7): EAGVAQSPRYKIIEKRQSVAFWCNPISGHATLYWYQQILGQGPKLLIQFQNNGVVDDSQLPKDRFSAERLKGVDSTLKIQPAKLEDSAVYLCASSLEAGAAYEQYFGPGTRLTVT.

This clonotype occurred many times. This chain uses TRBV7-2 with TRBJ1-1; unclear D gene. The CDR3 consists of 14 residues. The germline V gene encodes CDR1 SGHTA and CDR2 FQGNSA. V lost 5 bases and J lost 0, with 10 bases in between. The CDR3 is CASSLAAMNTEAFF. The CDR3 DNA follows: TGTGCCAGCAGCCTCGCCGCGATGAACACTGAAGCTTTCTTT.

This clonotype was recorded at least ten times. The gene calls are TRBV20-1 and TRBJ2-1, with D possibly matching TRBD2 (7 bases). CDR3 size: 15 residues. CDR1 is DFQATT and CDR2 is SNEGSKA in the germline V gene (reference sequence). V lost 5 bases, J lost 1 base, and 15 bases lay in between. CDR3 sequence: CSALRGQSSYNEQFF. In DNA form, the CDR3 reads TGCAGTGCTCTGCGGGGGCAATCTTCCTACAATGAGCAGTTCTTC.

The rearrangement uses TRBV19 and TRBJ2-5, with D possibly being TRBD1 (5 bases). The CDR3 contains 13 residues. Germline V gene data show CDR1 as LNHDA and CDR2 as SQIVND (reference sequence). V gave up 5 bases and J gave up 5 bases, with 12 bases separating them. CDR3 nucleotide sequence: TGTGCCAGTAGTCAGCAGGGTGAGGAGACCCAGTACTTC. Translating it yields CASSQQGEETQYF.

This clonotype was counted at least ten times. The rearrangement uses TRBV6-1 and TRBJ1-3, with D maybe TRBD1 (5 bases). Germline-derived CDR1 and CDR2 are MNHNS and SASEGT. Trimming stripped 1 base from V and 1 base from J, with 14 bases between. The length of the CDR3 is 17 residues. The CDR3 region is CASSEGRSRGSGNTIYF. DNA for the CDR3: TGTGCCAGCAGTGAAGGGAGGAGTAGGGGTTCTGGAAACACCATATATTTT.

This rearrangement joins TRBV6-2 or TRBV6-3 to TRBJ2-5; D is possibly TRBD2 (6 bases). The CDR3 has 15 residues. Germline values: CDR1 MNHEY, CDR2 SVGEGT. V shed 5 bases and J shed 5 bases, with 18 bases lying between them. CDR3 protein: CASSGHGSGKETQYF. CDR3 nucleotides: TGTGCCAGCAGTGGCCACGGGAGTGGGAAGGAGACCCAGTACTTC.

This clonotype has a count of ten or more. This sequence may be a read error, since a much larger clone differs from it by one base. This chain uses TRBV11-2 with TRBJ2-5, with 8 bases that match TRBD1. The germline gives CDR1 SGHAT, CDR2 FQNNGV. This CDR3 comprises 13 residues. CDR3 sequence (DNA): TGTGCCAGCAGCGTAGACAGGGGTGCGACCCAGTACTTC. Residues: CASSVDRGATQYF.

At least ten counts were recorded for this clonotype. As DNA, the CDR3 is TGTGCCTGGAGTGAGGGAGATCAGCCCCAGCATTTT. Amino acids: CAWSEGDQPQHF. This sequence joins TRBV30 and TRBJ1-5; D is uncertain. V lost 1 base, J lost 5 bases, and 6 bases lay in between. Germline values: CDR1 GTSNPN, CDR2 SVGIG (reference sequence). CDR3 length: 12 residues.

Points on this clonotype: One base away lies a much larger clone, so this may be a sequencing read error. The rearrangement links TRBV6-6 to TRBJ2-7; 12 nucleotides line up with TRBD1. This CDR3 spans 15 amino acids. Germline CDR1 is MNHNY and CDR2 is SVGAGI (reference sequence). The CDR3 here is CVSSPSGTGGLEQYF. The CDR3 region has the DNA TGTGTCAGCAGTCCCTCCGGGACAGGGGGCCTCGAGCAGTACTTC.

In the case of this clonotype: A much bigger clone sits one base away, suggesting this may be a read error. The genes are TRBV20-1 and TRBJ2-5; possible D gene TRBD2, 7 bases. CDR1 DFQATT and CDR2 SNEGSKA come from the germline V gene (reference sequence). The CDR3 has 12 amino acids. CDR3 residues: CSASGGRETPYF. CDR3 sequence (DNA): TGCAGTGCTTCCGGGGGGCGAGAGACCCCGTACTTC.

The chain has TRBV6-1 and TRBJ1-1; D remains ambiguous. With 2 bases removed from V and 4 bases from J, the gap between germline ends came to 8 bases. CDR1 MNHNS and CDR2 SASEGT come from the germline V gene. This CDR3 comprises 13 residues. This CDR3 reads CASSEFGRTEAFF. The CDR3 nucleotides read TGTGCCAGCAGTGAATTTGGGCGCACTGAAGCTTTCTTT.

This clonotype was recorded at least ten times. V usage is TRBV15 and J usage is TRBJ2-1; maybe TRBD2 (6 bases). Germline CDR1 is LNHNV and CDR2 is YYDKDF (reference sequence). The CDR3 is 16 residues long. Trimming left V 0 bases short and J 0 bases short, with 9 bases between. The CDR3 DNA is TGTGCCACCAGCAGAGAGGCGGGAACCTCCTACAATGAGCAGTTCTTC. As protein: CATSREAGTSYNEQFF. The entire variable domain, with the rest obtained from reference TRBV15 and TRBJ2-1, is as follows: DAMVIQNPRYQVTQFGKPVTLSCSQTLNHNVMYWYQQKSSQAPKLLFHYYDKDFNNEADTPDNFQSRRPNTSFCFLDIRSPGLGDTAMYLCATSREAGTSYNEQFFGPGTRLTVL.

Ten or more counts support this clonotype. The J gene is TRBJ2-1, the V gene TRBV11-2; perhaps TRBD2 as D (6 bases). The CDR3 sequence is 15 residues long. Trimming pared 5 bases from V and 4 bases from J, leaving 15 bases between. The germline gives CDR1 SGHAT, CDR2 FQNNGV. The CDR3 region is CASSQGTSTYNEQFF. The CDR3 region has the DNA TGTGCCAGCAGCCAAGGGACTTCTACTTACAATGAGCAGTTCTTC.

As regards this clonotype: A read error is possible here, since a much larger clone lies one base away. The rearrangement uses TRBV6-5 and TRBJ2-2; 7 bases match TRBD2. The CDR3 contains 15 residues. In germline, CDR1 is MNHEY, CDR2 SVGAGI. DNA of the CDR3: TGTGCCAGCAGCCCTAAAGCGGGGATAGGCGGGGAGCTGCTTTTT. Amino acids: CASSPKAGIGGELLF.

In its sample, this clonotype was seen a few times. This may be a read error: a much more frequent sequence differs by one nucleotide. The rearrangement uses TRBV9 and TRBJ2-7, with a tentative D call TRBD2 (6 bases). CDR3 length equals 13 residues. Germline V gene data show CDR1 as SGDLS and CDR2 as YYNGEE. The CDR3 region is CASSGRTSGERYF. The CDR3 DNA reads TGTGCCAGCAGCGGGCGGACGTCGGGGGAGCGGTACTTC.

This clonotype was detected many times. The gene calls are TRBV20-1 and TRBJ2-1; 11 bases agree with TRBD2. Germline V gene data show CDR1 as DFQATT and CDR2 as SNEGSKA (reference sequence). The length of the CDR3 is 12 residues. The V gene end was trimmed by 4 bases and the J gene end by 8 bases; junction bases not matched to a gene: 1. The CDR3 nucleotides read TGCAGTGCTAATAGCGGGAGGGATGAGCAGTTCTTC. Translated, it gives CSANSGRDEQFF.

This clonotype was recorded at least ten times. The chain is built from TRBV7-9 and TRBJ2-7; D call uncertain. V was pared by 1 base and J by 3 bases, with 10 bases between. The CDR3 contains 14 residues. Per germline, CDR1 SEHNR and CDR2 FQNEAQ (reference sequence). CDR3 amino acids: CASSLEGLVYEQYF. The CDR3 DNA reads as TGTGCCAGCAGCTTAGAGGGATTAGTCTACGAGCAGTACTTC.

This clonotype was seen at least ten times. The chain couples TRBV18 to TRBJ1-2; D is uncertain. CDR3 length: 16 residues. Germline CDR1 is KGHSH and CDR2 is LQKENI. Trimming removed 0 bases at V and 4 bases at J, with 15 bases between. The CDR3 DNA reads as TGTGCCAGCTCACCACCGATGCTCCAGGAACCCTATGGCTACACCTTC. It codes for CASSPPMLQEPYGYTF.

With respect to this clonotype: One end of the junction varies from germline; a read error may be responsible. The chain uses TRBV20-1 and TRBJ2-1; D possibly matches TRBD1 or TRBD2 (5 bases each). The CDR3 has 14 amino acids. Germline V gives CDR1 DFQATT, CDR2 SNEGSKA (reference sequence). The DNA of the CDR3 is TGCAGTGCTAGAGTGGGGGTACCCTACACTGAGCAGTTCTTC. It codes for CSARVGVPYTEQFF.

The chain carries TRBV7-9 and TRBJ2-2, with TRBD1 matching 9 bases. CDR1 and CDR2 (germline): SEHNR, FQNEAQ (reference sequence). The trim removed 6 bases at V and 8 bases at J, leaving 10 bases unmatched. This CDR3 spans 15 amino acids. CDR3 nucleotide sequence: TGTGCCAGCAGATCACCGGGACAGGGCCGGGGGGAGCTGTTTTTT. Translation: CASRSPGQGRGELFF.

This clonotype was picked up a small number of times. This chain uses TRBV6-2 or TRBV6-3 with TRBJ2-5; no firm D call. The CDR3 sequence is 14 residues long. The V end lost 0 bases, the J end lost 2 bases, and 7 bases lay between the germline ends. CDR1 and CDR2 from the germline V gene are MNHEY and SVGEGT. CDR3 protein: CASSYSLYQETQYF. CDR3 nucleotide sequence: TGTGCCAGCAGTTACTCACTATATCAAGAGACCCAGTACTTC.

This clonotype was detected ten times or more. CDR3 loop: CASSYAPGNTIYF. The CDR3 nucleotides are TGTGCCAGCAGTTACGCCCCTGGAAACACCATATATTTT. V is TRBV6-5 and J is TRBJ1-3; no reliable D call. Germline-derived CDR1 and CDR2 are MNHEY and SVGAGI. The CDR3 totals 13 residues. The ends were cut back, 2 bases at V and 2 bases at J, with 4 bases in the middle.

This clonotype appeared many times. At one of its ends the junction is not consistent with the germline gene, which may arise from a read error. This chain uses TRBV6-5 with TRBJ2-7; D gene unclear. The CDR3 runs to 13 residues. Germline values: CDR1 MNHEY, CDR2 SVGAGI. In DNA form, the CDR3 reads TGTGCCAGCAGTCACTCGGTGGAGAGCGAGCAGTACTTC. Encoded protein: CASSHSVESEQYF.

This clonotype was seen ten or more times. This rearrangement joins TRBV20-1 to TRBJ2-1, with 12 bases aligning to TRBD2. The ends lost 2 bases at V and 8 bases at J; junction bases unmatched: 7. CDR1 and CDR2 (germline): DFQATT, SNEGSKA (reference sequence). This CDR3 comprises 15 residues. In DNA, the CDR3 is TGCAGTGCTAGACCTCTAGCGGGGGGGCAGGATGAGCAGTTCTTC. It translates to CSARPLAGGQDEQFF.